Below are 10 T cell receptor beta chains sequenced from a single sample in a study of blood T cell repertoires in COVID-19. The table came from immunoSEQ multiplex PCR; TCRdb's copy has only in-frame clones and leaves some out. This sample has over 110,000 clones; 75% to 90% occur once, and the top ten carry around 3.7%. Sequenced material: peripheral blood. Source of these receptors: a man between 65 and 85 years old who had recovered from COVID-19.

V usage is TRBV15 and J usage is TRBJ1-1; perhaps TRBD1 as D (5 bases). The V end lost 5 bases, the J end lost 0 bases, and 19 bases lay between the germline ends. CDR1 is LNHNV and CDR2 is YYDKDF in the germline V gene (reference sequence). The CDR3 loop spans 17 amino acids. The CDR3 region has the DNA TGTGCCACCAGCCAAATCGCTGGGGCTTTGATGAACACTGAAGCTTTCTTT. Translated, it gives CATSQIAGALMNTEAFF.

The chain has TRBV30 and TRBJ2-7; perhaps TRBD2 as D (6 bases). The germline V gene has CDR1 GTSNPN and CDR2 SVGIG (reference sequence). The CDR3 totals 16 residues. Trimming pared 3 bases from V and 0 bases from J, leaving 18 bases between. CDR3 nucleotides: TGTGCCTGGAGACGATCGAGCGGGTTGAGCTCCTACGAGCAGTACTTC. Protein sequence: CAWRRSSGLSSYEQYF.

The chain combines TRBV2 with TRBJ2-5; D ambiguous. CDR3 length equals 14 residues. V lost 4 bases, J lost 5 bases, and 14 bases lay in between. The germline V gene has CDR1 SNHLY and CDR2 FYNNEI. The CDR3 coding sequence is TGTGCCAGCAGTGCCGGAGAGATGGGTGAGACCCAGTACTTC. It encodes CASSAGEMGETQYF.

The chain combines TRBV19 with TRBJ2-3; D perhaps matches TRBD2 (6 bases). Germline V gene sequence: CDR1 LNHDA, CDR2 SQIVND (reference sequence). This CDR3 contains 15 residues. V gave up 4 bases and J gave up 6 bases, with 17 bases separating them. CDR3 loop: CASSTRTKFLDTQYF. The CDR3 DNA reads TGTGCCAGTAGTACTAGGACTAAATTTCTCGATACGCAGTATTTT.

The chain recombines TRBV27 with TRBJ2-1; D is undetermined. CDR3 size: 14 residues. Deletions cut 4 bases from V and 9 bases from J, with 16 bases between. Per germline, CDR1 MNHEY and CDR2 SMNVEV (reference sequence). As DNA, the CDR3 is TGTGCCAGCAGTTGGAGTCCTCTTGTGGGTGAGCAGTTCTTC. Encoded protein: CASSWSPLVGEQFF.

The chain is built from TRBV5-1 and TRBJ2-4, with TRBD1 as a possible D gene (6 bases). Trimming shortened V by 5 bases and J by 2 bases, and 11 bases separated the two germline ends. The germline V gene has CDR1 SGHRS and CDR2 YFSETQ. The length of the CDR3 is 14 residues. The CDR3 here is CASRKQGPKNIQYF. The CDR3 region has the DNA TGCGCCAGCAGGAAACAGGGCCCCAAAAACATTCAGTACTTC.

CDR3 bases: TGCGCCAGCAGCCAAGCCCCACAGGGGTGGGATGAGCAGTTCTTC. It yields the protein CASSQAPQGWDEQFF. V is TRBV4-1 and J is TRBJ2-1; TRBD1 agrees at 7 bases. After removal of 1 base from V and 8 bases from J, the junction contained 8 bases not matched to a gene. This CDR3 region has 15 residues. From germline, CDR1 is MGHRA and CDR2 YSYEKL.

The chain is built from TRBV12-5 and TRBJ2-2, with D perhaps matching TRBD2 (6 bases). Germline values: CDR1 LGHNT, CDR2 FRNRAP. The CDR3 is 16 residues long. With 0 bases removed from V and 5 bases from J, the gap between germline ends came to 13 bases. The CDR3 nucleotides read TGTGCTAGTGGTTTGGTACCTGGCGGGGTTACCGGGGAGCTGTTTTTT. Translated, it gives CASGLVPGGVTGELFF.

The gene calls are TRBV29-1 and TRBJ1-5; a weak D match, TRBD1 (5 bases). V lost 4 bases and J lost 6, with 16 bases in between. The V gene's germline CDR1 is SQVTM and CDR2 ANQGSEA. CDR3 length equals 14 residues. The CDR3 region is CSVAAGNNGQPQHF. Written as DNA, the CDR3 is TGCAGCGTTGCTGCAGGGAATAATGGTCAGCCCCAGCATTTT.

The chain is built from TRBV6-5 and TRBJ1-1, with unresolved D. Trimming took 5 bases from V and 2 from J, leaving 6 bases between them. CDR1 MNHEY and CDR2 SVGAGI come from the germline V gene. This CDR3 is 12 amino acids long. This chain's CDR3 is CASSPINTEAFF. The CDR3 DNA reads as TGTGCCAGCAGTCCCATTAACACTGAAGCTTTCTTT.